Listed below are T cell receptor beta chains from one sample, sequenced in a study of blood T cell repertoires in COVID-19. TCRdb's table, derived via immunoSEQ multiplex PCR, lists solely in-frame clones and lacks some. This sample has about 190,000 clones, with roughly nine tenths found just once. The material sequenced was peripheral blood. These receptors were collected from a man aged 25 to 45 with acute or convalescent COVID-19. Each CDR3 is given with its conserved first and last residue. The D gene is left open where the match is weak. Rows may omit the clone size; those that give it use once, few, many or a size class.

j_call v_call clone_size d_call cdr3_aa cdr3_nt
TRBJ2-2 TRBV19 - TRBD1 CASRRDINRGTGELFF TGTGCCAGTAGACGAGACATCAACAGGGGAACCGGGGAGCTGTTTTTT
TRBJ1-4 TRBV15 - - CATSRDSRGRDEKLFF TGTGCCACCAGCAGAGATTCGCGGGGGAGGGATGAAAAACTGTTTTTT
TRBJ2-1 TRBV7-3 - - CASSANPSFEQFF TGTGCCAGCAGCGCAAACCCTAGCTTTGAGCAGTTCTTC
TRBJ2-7 TRBV6-6 - TRBD2 CASSETSGIYEQYF TGTGCCAGCAGCGAAACTAGCGGGATCTACGAGCAGTACTTC
TRBJ1-4 TRBV7-2 - TRBD1 CASSPWTGVGEKLFF TGTGCCAGCAGCCCTTGGACAGGGGTAGGGGAAAAACTGTTTTTT
TRBJ1-2 TRBV6-5 - - CASLSPAGPYYGYTF TGTGCCAGCTTATCCCCAGCAGGGCCCTACTATGGCTACACCTTC
TRBJ1-2 TRBV6-1 - TRBD1 CASSEAGGTGRGYTF TGTGCCAGCAGTGAAGCGGGGGGGACAGGGAGAGGCTACACCTTC
TRBJ1-1 TRBV10-1 - TRBD1 CASSRDRGSTEAFF TGCGCCAGCAGTCGGGACAGGGGCTCCACTGAAGCTTTCTTT
TRBJ2-7 TRBV7-9 - TRBD1 CASSSARDSYYEQYF TGTGCCAGCAGCTCCGCCCGGGACAGTTACTACGAGCAGTACTTC
TRBJ2-2 TRBV11-2 - - CASSTTPSTGELFF TGTGCCAGCAGCACCACCCCTAGCACCGGGGAGCTGTTTTTT
TRBJ1-1 TRBV28 - - CASSWQGGEAFF TGTGCCAGCAGTTGGCAGGGCGGTGAAGCTTTCTTT
TRBJ2-3 TRBV27 - - CASSFRQTDTQYF TGTGCCAGCAGTTTCAGGCAGACAGATACGCAGTATTTT
TRBJ2-7 TRBV28 - TRBD1 CASRPGTGGSEQYF TGTGCCAGCAGACCCGGGACAGGGGGCAGCGAGCAGTACTTC
TRBJ2-2 TRBV13 - - CASSPPQGTGELFF TGTGCCAGCAGCCCTCCACAGGGAACCGGGGAGCTGTTTTTT
TRBJ2-7 TRBV11-2 - TRBD1 CASSSNRGSPYEQYF TGTGCCAGCAGCTCGAACAGGGGGAGCCCCTACGAGCAGTACTTC
TRBJ2-1 TRBV7-8 - TRBD2 CASSLDRTRMREQFF TGTGCCAGCAGCTTAGATAGGACTAGGATGCGGGAGCAGTTCTTC
TRBJ2-7 TRBV7-2 - - CASSLEGVGLEQYF TGTGCCAGCAGCTTAGAAGGGGTCGGCCTCGAGCAGTACTTC
TRBJ2-2 TRBV28 once - CASNQGPTGELFF TGTGCCAGCAATCAGGGGCCCACCGGGGAGCTGTTTTTT
TRBJ2-5 TRBV5-1 - - CASSFEGRGETQYF TGCGCCAGCAGCTTTGAAGGAAGGGGGGAGACCCAGTACTTC
TRBJ1-1 TRBV30 once - CAWSATLASKNTEAFF TGTGCCTGGAGTGCGACCTTAGCCTCGAAGAACACTGAAGCTTTCTTT
TRBJ2-7 TRBV5-6 - TRBD2 CASSFTGTSGVNEQYF TGTGCCAGCAGCTTCACCGGGACTAGCGGGGTAAACGAGCAGTACTTC
TRBJ1-1 TRBV29-1 once TRBD1 CSAGQQNTEAFF TGCAGCGCGGGACAGCAGAACACTGAAGCTTTCTTT
TRBJ2-1 TRBV6-5 - TRBD2 CASSYLTSGRHNEQFF TGTGCCAGCAGTTACCTGACTAGCGGGAGGCACAATGAGCAGTTCTTC
TRBJ1-1 TRBV27 - - CASSLSGGNTEAFF TGTGCCAGCAGTTTATCGGGGGGTAACACTGAAGCTTTCTTT
TRBJ2-1 TRBV28 - - CASRKYRGEQFF TGTGCCAGCAGGAAATATAGGGGTGAGCAGTTCTTC
TRBJ2-7 TRBV7-2 - - CASSSLVYEQYF TGTGCCAGCAGCTCACTAGTTTACGAGCAGTACTTC
TRBJ2-2 TRBV6-5 - TRBD1 CASRGQANTGELFF TGTGCCAGCAGGGGACAGGCGAACACCGGGGAGCTGTTTTTT
TRBJ2-7 TRBV5-4 once TRBD1 CASSASLKRDRDSYEQYF TGTGCCAGCAGCGCGAGCCTCAAACGGGACAGGGACTCCTACGAGCAGTACTTC
TRBJ1-6 TRBV4-1 - TRBD1 CASSRDRGNSPLHF TGCGCCAGCAGCCGAGACAGGGGGAATTCACCCCTCCACTTT
TRBJ1-3 TRBV3-1/TRBV3-2 - - CASSQGSSGNTIYF TGTGCCAGCAGCCAAGGGAGTTCTGGAAACACCATATATTTT
TRBJ1-2 TRBV5-3 few TRBD1 CARSLAPGQGNGYTF TGTGCCAGAAGCTTGGCCCCGGGACAGGGAAACGGCTACACCTTC
TRBJ2-1 TRBV7-9 - TRBD1 CASSSSGTAKERGEQFF TGTGCTAGCAGCAGCTCCGGGACAGCCAAGGAGAGGGGCGAGCAGTTCTTC
TRBJ1-4 TRBV3-1/TRBV3-2 - TRBD1 CASSLTTGGDEKLFF TGTGCCAGCAGCTTGACCACAGGGGGCGATGAAAAACTGTTTTTT
TRBJ2-7 TRBV5-4 - - CASSLGSSYEQYF TGTGCCAGCAGCTTGGGTAGCTCCTACGAGCAGTACTTC
TRBJ2-7 TRBV5-1 - - CASSLQAIPGYEQYF TGCGCCAGCAGCTTGCAAGCGATCCCGGGCTACGAGCAGTACTTC
TRBJ2-2 TRBV19 - - CASSIDPNIYTGELFF TGTGCCAGTAGTATAGATCCAAACATTTACACCGGGGAGCTGTTTTTT